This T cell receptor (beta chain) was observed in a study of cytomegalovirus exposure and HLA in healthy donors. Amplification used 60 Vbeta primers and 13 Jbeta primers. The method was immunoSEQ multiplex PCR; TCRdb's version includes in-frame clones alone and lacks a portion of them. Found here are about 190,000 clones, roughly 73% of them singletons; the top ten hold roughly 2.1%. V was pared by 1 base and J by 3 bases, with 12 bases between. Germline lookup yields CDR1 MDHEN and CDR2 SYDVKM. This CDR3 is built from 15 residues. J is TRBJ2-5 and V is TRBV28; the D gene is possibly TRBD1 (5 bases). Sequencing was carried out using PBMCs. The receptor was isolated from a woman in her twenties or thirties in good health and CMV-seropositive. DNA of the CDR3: TGTGCCAGCAGTTTATTGGGGCAGATAGAAGAGACCCAGTACTTC. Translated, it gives CASSLLGQIEETQYF.